These 30 T cell receptor beta chains originate from one sample sequenced in a study. TCRdb called the 5' RACE reads again in MiXCR, with one record for every CDR3 protein. Altogether about a hundred distinct CDR3 sequences are present, 95% being singletons, with the ten largest covering around 15%. The sequenced sample consisted of naive CD4+ T cells sorted from a lymph node. Subset noted: naive CD4+ T cells, CD4+CD45RA+CD25-. Receptor source: a female donor with breast cancer.

A remark on this clonotype: As an off-target read in a library built for alpha chains, this beta chain has a frequency of little significance. V usage is TRBV12-3 or TRBV12-4 and J usage is TRBJ1-2; D gene ambiguous. This CDR3 spans 13 amino acids. V was pared by 3 bases and J by 8 bases, with 13 bases between. This chain's CDR3 is CASSFPDALGYTF. CDR3 DNA: TGTGCCAGCAGTTTTCCGGATGCCCTAGGCTACACCTTC.

Remarks on this clonotype: The size of this beta chain means little, since it is a stray read in a library made for alpha chains. The V call is TRBV7-3, the J call TRBJ2-1; 10 bases fit TRBD1. Germline loops: CDR1 SGHTA, CDR2 FQGTGA. Trimming took 3 bases from V and 7 from J; bases not matched to a gene: 9. This CDR3 has 16 amino acids. The CDR3 is CASSLTRDRGSNEQFF. DNA for the CDR3: TGTGCCAGCAGCTTGACCCGGGACAGGGGTTCGAATGAGCAGTTCTTC.

About this clonotype: Found in a library prepared for alpha chains, this beta chain is an off-target read, and its abundance has little meaning. This chain uses TRBV19 with TRBJ1-4; D ambiguous. Trimming took 5 bases from V and 0 from J, leaving 16 bases between them. Germline assignment: CDR1 LNHDA and CDR2 SQIVND (reference sequence). This CDR3 is built from 17 residues. The CDR3 loop is CASSQRVAPSTNEKLFF. The CDR3 coding sequence is TGTGCCAGTAGTCAGCGGGTGGCTCCGTCAACTAATGAAAAACTGTTTTTT.

In the case of this clonotype: This beta chain was picked up by a library intended for alpha chains and is off target, so its count carries little meaning. V and J are TRBV4-1 and TRBJ1-2, with D possibly TRBD1 on 6 matching bases. CDR3 length: 14 amino acids. Germline V CDR1 and CDR2: MGHRA, YSYEKL. Deletions cut 1 base from V and 4 bases from J, with 10 bases between. The CDR3 spells CASSQGTTGYGYTF. CDR3 coding DNA: TGCGCCAGCAGCCAAGGTACGACAGGCTATGGCTACACCTTC.

This clonotype was found once. Little can be read into the size of this beta chain, an off-target read in a library designed for alpha chains. The chain employs TRBV6-5 and TRBJ1-2; a weak D match, TRBD1 (6 bases). Between the trimmed V and J ends, which lost 5 bases and 4 bases, there was a span of 8 bases. CDR3 length: 12 amino acids. From germline, CDR1 is MNHEY and CDR2 SVGAGI. The CDR3 spells CASSLQGYGYTF. The CDR3 nucleotides are TGTGCCAGCAGTCTACAGGGCTATGGCTACACCTTC.

With regard to this clonotype: This beta chain is a stray sequence in a library constructed for alpha chains; its clone size is not meaningful. This chain links TRBV6-5 with TRBJ2-1; TRBD1 matches 9 bases. V shed 6 bases and J 8 bases; nucleotides not matched to a gene: 14. This CDR3 has 16 residues. The V gene's germline CDR1 is MNHEY and CDR2 SVGAGI. The CDR3 coding sequence is TGTGCCAGCAGCTCACCCCCGGGACAGGGTCAAGATGAGCAGTTCTTC. It translates to CASSSPPGQGQDEQFF.

Remarks on this clonotype: This beta chain is an unintended read in a library built for alpha chains; its size means little. The rearrangement uses TRBV24-1 and TRBJ2-1; 10 bases are shared with TRBD2. From germline, CDR1 is KGHDR and CDR2 SFDVKD. The V gene end was trimmed by 3 bases and the J gene end by 4 bases; junction bases not matched to a gene: 8. The CDR3 spans 17 residues. The CDR3, as DNA: TGTGCCACCAGTGATGGGGCCGGGACTAGCGCGTACAATGAGCAGTTCTTC. This translates into CATSDGAGTSAYNEQFF.

Points on this clonotype: This beta chain is an off-target read within a library intended for alpha chains, so its frequency means little. This chain connects TRBV6-2 or TRBV6-3 to TRBJ1-4; no reliable D call. Trimming stripped 5 bases from V and 4 bases from J, with 14 bases between. CDR1 is MNHEY, CDR2 SVGEGT, per germline. There are 15 residues in the CDR3. CDR3 nucleotide sequence: TGTGCCAGCAGTCTTCGTCCCCCTGGTAATGAAAAACTGTTTTTT. Translation: CASSLRPPGNEKLFF.

Regarding this clonotype: Being off target in a library aimed at alpha chains, this beta chain has a size of little meaning. The chain joins TRBV12-3 or TRBV12-4 to TRBJ1-2; D ambiguous. Trimming stripped 8 bases from V and 4 bases from J, with 11 bases between. This CDR3 is built from 12 residues. The CDR3 sequence is CASADGPYGYTF. The CDR3 nucleotides are TGTGCCAGCGCCGACGGCCCCTATGGCTACACCTTC.

To note about this clonotype: Because this beta chain is a stray read in a library intended to capture alpha chains, its abundance should not be given much weight. The J gene is TRBJ2-1, the V gene TRBV20-1; TRBD2 agrees at 7 bases. Unmatched junction bases numbered 4, after V lost 1 base and J lost 10 bases. In germline, CDR1 is DFQATT, CDR2 SNEGSKA (reference sequence). The CDR3 covers 12 residues. CDR3 residues: CSARVGGREQFF. Here the CDR3 DNA reads TGCAGTGCTAGAGTGGGCGGGAGAGAGCAGTTCTTC.

About this clonotype: For a library built for alpha chains, this beta chain is a stray read; little rests on its size. The genes are TRBV11-2 and TRBJ2-5; the D gene is possibly TRBD2 (5 bases). This CDR3 is 16 amino acids long. The V gene lost 2 bases and the J gene lost 5 bases, with 18 bases spanning the gap. CDR1 and CDR2 from the germline V gene are SGHAT and FQNNGV. CDR3 loop: CASSLQPGTQGETQYF. The CDR3 DNA sequence: TGTGCCAGCAGCTTACAACCGGGAACCCAAGGGGAGACCCAGTACTTC.

Of note for this clonotype: A library prepared for alpha chains yielded this beta chain as an off-target read; its size is of little meaning. This sequence joins TRBV7-4 and TRBJ2-1; D not resolved. The CDR3 runs to 15 residues. Trimming took 5 bases from V and 10 from J, leaving 21 bases between them. Germline CDR1 SGHVT, CDR2 SQSDAQ. CDR3 nucleotide sequence: TGTGCCAGCAGCGCCCCGGGTCGTGAGGCCTTGGAGCAGTTCTTC. Protein product: CASSAPGREALEQFF.

Details on this clonotype: A library prepared for alpha chains yielded this beta chain as an off-target read; its size is of little meaning. The chain links TRBV12-3 or TRBV12-4 to TRBJ1-2; no clear D gene. This CDR3 has 13 amino acids. Trimming took 8 bases from V and 5 from J, leaving 15 bases between them. CDR3 sequence: CASAPGRIYGYTF. The DNA of the CDR3 is TGTGCCAGCGCCCCCGGGAGGATTTATGGCTACACCTTC.

Points on this clonotype: This beta chain is off target for a library built for alpha chains, so its abundance means little. The chain links TRBV6-1 to TRBJ2-1, with 8 bases identical to TRBD2. The CDR3 is made up of 17 amino acids. The germline V gene has CDR1 MNHNS and CDR2 SASEGT. The J segment lost 0 bases and the V segment lost 6 bases, leaving 10 bases of the junction unmatched. The CDR3 is CASSRKERESSYNEQFF. The DNA of the CDR3 is TGTGCCAGCAGCCGCAAGGAGCGGGAGAGCTCCTACAATGAGCAGTTCTTC.

This clonotype was observed once. Since the library was made to target alpha chains, this beta chain is a stray read and its abundance is not meaningful. V gene TRBV20-1 combines with J gene TRBJ1-1, with D unresolved. V was pared by 6 bases and J by 2 bases, with 10 bases between. CDR3 length equals 12 residues. Germline V gene sequence: CDR1 DFQATT, CDR2 SNEGSKA (reference sequence). The CDR3 DNA reads as TGCAGTGCCGGTAGAACTAACACTGAAGCTTTCTTT. This sequence encodes CSAGRTNTEAFF.

This clonotype was seen once. This beta chain represents an off-target read in a library built for alpha chains; its size is of limited meaning. The chain carries TRBV7-9 and TRBJ2-7; D gene unclear. V was trimmed by 2 bases and J by 6 bases, leaving 8 bases between them. Germline V lookup: CDR1 SEHNR, CDR2 FQNEAQ (reference sequence). This CDR3 spans 12 amino acids. CDR3 bases: TGTGCCAGCAGCTTATCCGGTGGCGAGCAGTACTTC. It codes for CASSLSGGEQYF.

With respect to this clonotype: This beta chain appears as a stray read in a library generated for alpha chains; its size is not informative. The V and J genes are TRBV4-2 and TRBJ1-5; D is undetermined. V dropped 4 bases and J dropped 5 bases, with 12 bases sitting between them. The CDR3 has 14 amino acids. Germline V gene data show CDR1 as LGHNA and CDR2 as YNFKEQ. The CDR3 loop reads CASSPSRHDQPQHF. DNA for the CDR3: TGTGCCAGCAGCCCCTCTCGACATGATCAGCCCCAGCATTTT.

Note on this clonotype: This beta chain appears as a stray read in a library generated for alpha chains; its size is not informative. The chain joins TRBV7-9 to TRBJ1-1, with 7 positions matching TRBD1. The germline V gene has CDR1 SEHNR and CDR2 FQNEAQ (reference sequence). CDR3 length equals 15 residues. V was pared by 7 bases and J by 1 base, with 9 bases of the junction left unmatched. The CDR3 spells CASTRWTGQNTEAFF. For the CDR3, the DNA is TGTGCCAGCACCAGGTGGACAGGACAGAACACTGAAGCTTTCTTT.

To note about this clonotype: This beta chain is off target for a library built for alpha chains, so its abundance means little. The rearrangement joins TRBV15 to TRBJ2-7, with 7 positions matching TRBD2. Unmatched junction bases numbered 18, after V lost 5 bases and J lost 5 bases. Germline assignment: CDR1 LNHNV and CDR2 YYDKDF (reference sequence). The CDR3 has 17 amino acids. Here the CDR3 DNA reads TGTGCCACCAGCGTCCGGGGAGGCGGGAGCCTATCGGACGAGCAGTACTTC. It encodes CATSVRGGGSLSDEQYF.

The sample holds a few counts of this clonotype. This beta chain lies outside the target of a library built for alpha chains; its clone size means little. The CDR3 is CASSQSPGQGPTEAFF. In DNA, the CDR3 is TGTGCCAGCAGCCAAAGCCCGGGACAGGGGCCCACTGAAGCTTTCTTT. The V gene is TRBV12-3 or TRBV12-4, the J gene TRBJ1-1, with 10 bases that match TRBD1. Trimming at V came to 6 bases and at J to 4 bases, leaving 11 bases not matched to a gene. CDR3 length: 16 residues.

Note on this clonotype: Since the library was made to target alpha chains, this beta chain is a stray read and its abundance is not meaningful. The V and J genes are TRBV7-7 and TRBJ2-1; 16 bases are a match to TRBD2. The germline CDR1 and CDR2 sequences are SSHAT and FNYEAQ (reference sequence). Germline trimming cut 5 bases from V and 8 bases from J; bases unmatched to any gene: 6. The CDR3 extends over 16 amino acids. The CDR3 coding sequence is TGTGCCAGCAGCCGGGGACTAGCGGGGGGGAGTGATGAGCAGTTCTTC. Translating it yields CASSRGLAGGSDEQFF.

A remark on this clonotype: The size of this beta chain means little, since it is a stray read in a library made for alpha chains. The V call is TRBV12-3 or TRBV12-4, the J call TRBJ1-2; the match to TRBD1 covers 7 bases. The V gene end was trimmed by 5 bases and the J gene end by 4 bases; junction bases not matched to a gene: 7. The CDR3 has 14 residues. The CDR3 protein is CASSPRTGAYGYTF. CDR3 sequence (DNA): TGTGCCAGCAGTCCCCGGACAGGAGCCTATGGCTACACCTTC.

This clonotype was picked up one time. A library prepared for alpha chains yielded this beta chain as an off-target read; its size is of little meaning. This chain joins TRBV20-1 and TRBJ1-2; TRBD1 matches 7 bases. There are 14 residues in the CDR3. The ends lost 6 bases at V and 0 bases at J; junction bases unmatched: 7. Germline V gives CDR1 DFQATT, CDR2 SNEGSKA (reference sequence). In nucleotides, the CDR3 is TGCAGTGCCACGACAGGGTACCCTAACTATGGCTACACCTTC. Residues: CSATTGYPNYGYTF.

On this clonotype itself: This beta chain came through as a stray read in a library set up for alpha chains, and its size says little. This chain joins TRBV20-1 and TRBJ2-1; D gene unclear. CDR1 and CDR2 (germline): DFQATT, SNEGSKA (reference sequence). V shed 3 bases and J shed 0 bases, with 6 bases lying between them. This CDR3 region has 13 residues. CDR3 bases: TGCAGTGCTAGCTGGAGCTCCTACAATGAGCAGTTCTTC. Encoded protein: CSASWSSYNEQFF.

In regard to this clonotype: Because the library targeted alpha chains, this beta chain is an off-target read whose size means little. The chain is built from TRBV12-3 or TRBV12-4 and TRBJ1-2, with D possibly TRBD1 on 5 matching bases. V was clipped by 2 bases and J by 4 bases, with 14 bases between them. CDR3 length: 15 amino acids. CDR3 in amino acids: CASSLSRRTLYGYTF. CDR3 in DNA: TGTGCCAGCAGTTTATCGCGTAGGACACTCTATGGCTACACCTTC.

As concerns this clonotype: This beta chain lies outside the target of a library built for alpha chains; its clone size means little. CDR3 bases: TGCAGTGTTGGGGGGCTAGCGGGGGACTACGAGCAGTACTTC. Its protein product is CSVGGLAGDYEQYF. V and J are TRBV20-1 and TRBJ2-7; TRBD2 agrees at 10 bases. In germline, CDR1 is DFQATT, CDR2 SNEGSKA (reference sequence). Germline trimming cut 7 bases from V and 3 bases from J; bases unmatched to any gene: 9. There are 14 residues in the CDR3.

As regards this clonotype: This beta chain is off target for a library built for alpha chains, so its abundance means little. V and J are TRBV19 and TRBJ2-1; either TRBD1 or TRBD2 may fit D (6 bases each). Germline lookup yields CDR1 LNHDA and CDR2 SQIVND (reference sequence). V lost 1 base, J lost 8 bases, and 15 bases lay in between. CDR3 length: 15 residues. CDR3 sequence reads: CASSIGGALDYEQFF. The CDR3 region has the DNA TGTGCCAGTAGTATAGGGGGGGCACTAGACTATGAGCAGTTCTTC.

About this clonotype itself: Being off target in a library aimed at alpha chains, this beta chain has a size of little meaning. This sequence joins TRBV12-3 or TRBV12-4 and TRBJ1-2; D possibly corresponds to TRBD1 (5 bases). CDR3 length equals 14 residues. Trimming stripped 5 bases from V and 1 base from J, with 11 bases between. The CDR3 loop reads CASSTGTLNYGYTF. CDR3 nucleotide sequence: TGTGCCAGCAGTACGGGGACCCTTAACTATGGCTACACCTTC.

About this clonotype itself: With the library built for alpha chains, this beta chain is off target and its frequency is not meaningful. The rearrangement joins TRBV2 to TRBJ2-2, with D possibly TRBD1 on 6 matching bases. The V and J ends lost 8 bases and 2 bases respectively, with 18 bases between them. The CDR3 has 16 residues. Germline CDR1 and CDR2: SNHLY and FYNNEI. CDR3 sequence (DNA): TGTGCCAGCGGACACTCCAGGACAGCTAACACCGGGGAGCTGTTTTTT. This translates into CASGHSRTANTGELFF. The variable domain in full, with the rest retrieved from reference TRBV2 and TRBJ2-2, is EPEVTQTPSHQVTQMGQEVILRCVPISNHLYFYWYRQILGQKVEFLVSFYNNEISEKSEIFDDQFSVERPDGSNFTLKIRSTKLEDSAMYFCASGHSRTANTGELFFGEGSRLTVL.

Concerning this clonotype: For a library built for alpha chains, this beta chain is a stray read; little rests on its size. This sequence joins TRBV12-3 or TRBV12-4 and TRBJ1-2; TRBD1 aligns across 10 bases. Trimming cost V 5 bases and J 2 bases; bases outside gene matches: 5. The CDR3 has 15 residues. The CDR3 is CASSLRTGGNYGYTF. DNA for the CDR3: TGTGCCAGCAGTCTACGGACAGGGGGGAACTATGGCTACACCTTC.